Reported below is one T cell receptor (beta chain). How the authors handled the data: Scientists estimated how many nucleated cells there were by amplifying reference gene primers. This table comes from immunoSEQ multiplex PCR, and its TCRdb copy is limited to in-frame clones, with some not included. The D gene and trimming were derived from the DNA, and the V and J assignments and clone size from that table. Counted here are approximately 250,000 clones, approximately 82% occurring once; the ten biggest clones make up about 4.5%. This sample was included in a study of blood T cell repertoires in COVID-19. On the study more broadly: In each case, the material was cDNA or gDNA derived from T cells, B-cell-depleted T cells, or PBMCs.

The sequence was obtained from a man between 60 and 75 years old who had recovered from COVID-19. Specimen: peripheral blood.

The DNA of the CDR3 is TGCAGTGCTAGAACTCTCGATGAGCAGTTCTTC. As protein: CSARTLDEQFF. This sequence joins TRBV20-1 and TRBJ2-1; no definite D call. Trimming removed 2 bases from V and 8 bases from J, with 7 bases in between. This CDR3 spans 11 amino acids. CDR1 and CDR2 from the germline V gene are DFQATT and SNEGSKA (reference sequence).